Below are 23 T cell receptor beta chains sequenced from a single sample in a study of T cells expressing NK-cell markers. TCRdb reprocessed the 5' RACE reads and reports one entry per CDR3 protein, with no DNA. This sample's table reports 500,000 or so distinct CDR3 sequences. Source material: blood T cells: a sorted CD56 or NKG2C T cell subset, CD4+ or CD8+ T cells, or bulk PBMC T cells (not recorded which). The source is a man between 18 and 29 years old in good health.

The V gene is TRBV12-3 or TRBV12-4, the J gene TRBJ2-1; TCRdb reports TRBD1, a call that lacks DNA to check it against. CDR3 length equals 14 residues. The chain's CDR3 is CASRGTDTYNEQFF.

The CDR3: CASTNQLDETQYF. The chain uses TRBV14 and TRBJ2-5. Germline CDR1 and CDR2: SGHDN and FVKESK. The length of the CDR3 is 13 residues.

The chain is built from TRBV10-3 and TRBJ2-1; the TRBD2 assignment by TCRdb is unverifiable without DNA. The CDR3 is 14 amino acids. Germline CDR1 and CDR2: ENHRY and SYGVKD. The CDR3 here is CAISEKRELSEQFF.

The chain links TRBV7-6 to TRBJ2-1. CDR3 length: 16 amino acids. Germline V gives CDR1 SGHVS, CDR2 FNYEAQ. The CDR3 is CASSSLPIRSYNEQFF. The whole variable domain, filled in from reference TRBV7-6 and TRBJ2-1, reads GAGVSQSPRYKVTKRGQDVALRCDPISGHVSLYWYRQALGQGPEFLTYFNYEAQQDKSGLPNDRFSAERPEGSISTLTIQRTEQRDSAMYRCASSSLPIRSYNEQFFGPGTRLTVL.

The genes are TRBV20-1 and TRBJ1-5; TCRdb lists TRBD1, though no DNA is available to test this call. The germline gives CDR1 DFQATT, CDR2 SNEGSKA (reference sequence). The CDR3 length is 18 residues. The CDR3 loop is CSARPNLGRGHSNQPQHF.

This chain joins TRBV18 and TRBJ2-5; the TCRdb call, TRBD2, lacks DNA for checking. The CDR3 contains 14 residues. Germline CDR1 KGHSH, CDR2 LQKENI. The CDR3 protein is CASSLNSGEETQYF.

CDR3 sequence reads: CASIGIRDTEAFF. The chain uses TRBV7-2 and TRBJ1-1. The CDR3 length is 13 residues. CDR1 is SGHTA and CDR2 is FQGNSA in the germline V gene.

The chain recombines TRBV2 with TRBJ2-5; TCRdb's assignment of TRBD2 cannot be checked, as there is no DNA. This CDR3 is 13 amino acids long. Germline V gene sequence: CDR1 SNHLY, CDR2 FYNNEI. This chain's CDR3 is CASRPASQETQYF.

This rearrangement joins TRBV5-1 to TRBJ1-1; absent DNA, TCRdb's TRBD1 call cannot be checked. This CDR3 is built from 15 residues. The germline CDR1 and CDR2 sequences are SGHRS and YFSETQ. The CDR3 loop is CASRRNRAVLREAFF. Variable domain in full (rest from reference TRBV5-1 and TRBJ1-1): KAGVTQTPRYLIKTRGQQVTLSCSPISGHRSVSWYQQTPGQGLQFLFEYFSETQRNKGNFPGRFSGRQFSNSRSEMNVSTLELGDSALYLCASRRNRAVLREAFFGQGTRLTVV.

The J gene is TRBJ1-1, the V gene TRBV12-3 or TRBV12-4; TCRdb indicates TRBD1, and absent DNA this call remains unverified. This CDR3 spans 16 amino acids. This chain's CDR3 is CASSLASARGNAEAFF.

J is TRBJ2-2 and V is TRBV4-3; without DNA, the TCRdb call of TRBD1 cannot be checked. In germline, CDR1 is LGHNA, CDR2 YSLEER. The CDR3 consists of 17 residues. This CDR3 reads CASSQVMAGDTTGELFF.

The J gene is TRBJ2-1, the V gene TRBV12-3 or TRBV12-4; absent DNA, TCRdb's TRBD2 call cannot be checked. The CDR3 extends over 15 amino acids. This CDR3 is CASSPLAGVSNEQFF.

V is TRBV7-8 and J is TRBJ2-7. The CDR3 is 13 residues long. Per germline, CDR1 SGHVS and CDR2 FQNEAQ. CDR3 sequence: CASSPPNSYEQYF.

The chain joins TRBV10-2 to TRBJ2-3; TCRdb reports TRBD1, a call that lacks DNA to check it against. CDR3 length: 14 residues. CDR1 WSHSY and CDR2 SAAADI come from the germline V gene. The CDR3: CASSESMGAGRQYF.

The CDR3 region is CASSAQIVDGELFF. This sequence joins TRBV5-1 and TRBJ2-2. The CDR3 is 14 amino acids. CDR1 and CDR2 from the germline V gene are SGHRS and YFSETQ.

The chain carries TRBV29-1 and TRBJ2-1; TCRdb designates TRBD2, a call that cannot be tested without DNA. This CDR3 contains 18 residues. Germline lookup yields CDR1 SQVTM and CDR2 ANQGSEA. The chain's CDR3 is CSVEGGGGRAGAYNEQFF.

The chain is built from TRBV30 and TRBJ1-5. Germline V gene lookup returns CDR1 GTSNPN and CDR2 SVGIG (reference sequence). The CDR3 runs 16 residues. CDR3 sequence reads: CAWSEGRGVRNQPQHF.

V gene TRBV6-2 or TRBV6-3 combines with J gene TRBJ2-5. CDR1 MNHEY and CDR2 SVGEGT come from the germline V gene. The CDR3 covers 15 residues. The CDR3 loop reads CASSYARLHQETQYF.

V usage is TRBV15 and J usage is TRBJ2-1; TCRdb gives TRBD1 as the D gene, but with no DNA this cannot be confirmed. CDR1 LNHNV and CDR2 YYDKDF come from the germline V gene (reference sequence). The CDR3 has 14 amino acids. CDR3 loop: CATSRAYRDNEQFF.

The chain combines TRBV7-9 with TRBJ1-2; TCRdb's D call, TRBD1, is unchecked because there is no DNA. Per the germline V gene, CDR1 is SEHNR and CDR2 is FQNEAQ (reference sequence). The CDR3 is made up of 16 amino acids. The CDR3 loop is CASSFTGTEVNYGYTF.

The genes are TRBV7-2 and TRBJ2-5; TCRdb returns TRBD2, unconfirmable since there is no DNA. This CDR3 contains 16 residues. CDR1 and CDR2 (germline): SGHTA, FQGNSA. CDR3 amino acids: CASSTSIQWGRETQYF.

V usage is TRBV20-1 and J usage is TRBJ2-7; no DNA is available, so the TRBD2 call from TCRdb remains unchecked. Germline V CDR1 and CDR2: DFQATT, SNEGSKA (reference sequence). The CDR3 runs to 15 residues. CDR3 sequence reads: CSATGLAGDSYEQYF.

This sequence joins TRBV5-6 and TRBJ2-7; the TRBD2 assignment by TCRdb is unverifiable without DNA. Germline V gene sequence: CDR1 SGHDT, CDR2 YYEEEE. The CDR3 totals 17 residues. The CDR3 here is CASSLPPLRAGSYEQYF. The whole variable domain, remainder taken from reference TRBV5-6 and TRBJ2-7, is DAGVTQSPTHLIKTRGQQVTLRCSPKSGHDTVSWYQQALGQGPQFIFQYYEEEERQRGNFPDRFSGHQFPNYSSELNVNALLLGDSALYLCASSLPPLRAGSYEQYFGPGTRLTVT.